This is a list of T cell receptor beta chains from one sample in a study of immune characteristics of hereditary and idiopathic chronic pancreatitis. Profiling relied on immunoSEQ multiplex PCR, and the TCRdb table lists in-frame clones only, not all of them. The sample lists over 14,000 clones, around 79% occurring once. Sequencing was done on a sample of pancreas tissue with hereditary chronic pancreatitis. Receptors originate from a human donor with chronic pancreatitis. The CDR3 runs from the conserved cysteine through the conserved F or W. The D gene is left open where the match is weak.

-	TRBJ2-7	12	TRBV2	CASSESGTEQYF
-	TRBJ2-1	14	TRBV19	CASSIGRALGEQFF
TRBD1	TRBJ2-1	14	TRBV27	CASSLAGGSNEQFF
-	TRBJ2-3	15	TRBV15	CATSRDGLNTDTQYF
-	TRBJ2-5	14	TRBV19	CASSMAQGGETQYF
-	TRBJ2-7	14	TRBV28	CASSFPSRGSEQYF
-	TRBJ2-7	12	TRBV5-1	CASRQGTNEQYF
-	TRBJ2-7	16	TRBV23-1	CASSQTLLGSSYEQYF
-	TRBJ2-3	15	TRBV10-3	CAISGTLGAADTQYF
TRBD2	TRBJ2-3	15	TRBV3-1/TRBV3-2	CASSPTSGSTDTQYF
-	TRBJ1-5	15	TRBV24-1	CATSDSQGRHQPQHF
-	TRBJ2-7	12	TRBV7-6	CASSSRDSEQYF
-	TRBJ2-5	14	TRBV6-2/TRBV6-3	CASSYSGSRETQYF
-	TRBJ2-5	15	TRBV4-2	CASSQDRGGQETQYF
-	TRBJ1-5	15	TRBV9	CASSGSAYSNQPQHF
TRBD1	TRBJ2-7	14	TRBV27	CASSRDRGSYEQYF
-	TRBJ2-7	14	TRBV3-1/TRBV3-2	CASSLSAGSYEQYF
TRBD2	TRBJ2-2	19	TRBV7-9	CASSTRTSGRAWDTGELFF
TRBD1	TRBJ2-5	16	TRBV7-9	CASSKRTGQLGETQYF
-	TRBJ2-6	14	TRBV29-1	CSVSIGSGANVLTF
-	TRBJ2-7	16	TRBV29-1	CSVSVMPRSVGIEQYF
TRBD2	TRBJ2-7	18	TRBV4-1	CASSQEEGLASRSYEQYF
-	TRBJ1-5	14	TRBV7-9	CASSSDFINQPQHF
TRBD1	TRBJ1-3	15	TRBV6-5	CASSLDRESGNTIYF
TRBD2	TRBJ2-1	16	TRBV5-6	CASSLTSGATYNEQFF
-	TRBJ1-1	14	TRBV9	CASSVAPMNTEAFF
-	TRBJ1-2	14	TRBV2	CASSESNVPYGYTF
TRBD1	TRBJ1-4	16	TRBV10-3	CAIRSGGGGGNEKLFF
TRBD2	TRBJ2-3	15	TRBV6-5	CASSGAGGHPDTQYF
TRBD2	TRBJ2-1	15	TRBV7-2	CASSLAGPGGNEQFF
-	TRBJ2-7	12	TRBV28	CATNDRAYEQYF
-	TRBJ2-1	15	TRBV5-6	CASSLGPSSYNEQFF
TRBD1	TRBJ2-7	16	TRBV18	CASSPGTGGLLYEQYF
TRBD1	TRBJ1-5	15	TRBV5-1	CASSLGTGSGQPQHF
-	TRBJ2-1	15	TRBV30	CAWSVLTGAPYEQFF
-	TRBJ1-1	11	TRBV5-1	CASSLGTEAFF
TRBD1	TRBJ2-2	16	TRBV29-1	CSVVPYDRASTGELFF
-	TRBJ2-7	12	TRBV6-2/TRBV6-3	CASSYSNYEQYF
-	TRBJ2-3	12	TRBV5-1	CASSLGVYTQYF
TRBD2	TRBJ2-7	16	TRBV5-1	CASSLVGTRSSYEQYF
-	TRBJ1-2	11	TRBV2	CASRVRDGYTF
-	TRBJ2-3	14	TRBV19	CASSPWGSTDTQYF
-	TRBJ2-5	18	TRBV25-1	CASSETAGFLQRPETQYF
-	TRBJ2-3	14	TRBV7-2	CASSLGASTDTQYF
TRBD2	TRBJ2-1	15	TRBV5-1	CASSKTSGGYNEQFF
-	TRBJ2-7	15	TRBV7-2	CASSLGHFGTYEQYF
-	TRBJ2-7	15	TRBV7-3	CASSLLSGSRYEQYF
-	TRBJ2-1	12	TRBV5-1	CASSLDYNEQFF
-	TRBJ2-7	14	TRBV6-6	CASRPQEQVYEQYF
TRBD1	TRBJ2-7	12	TRBV3-1/TRBV3-2	CASGETGGAEYF
-	TRBJ1-2	11	TRBV30	CAWSVGYGYTF